A single sample is the source of the 27 T cell receptor beta chains below, sequenced in a study of control samples from healthy donors and cancer patients. Using immunoSEQ multiplex PCR, the repertoire was profiled, and TCRdb retains in-frame clones only, with some absent. The table records 100,000 to 150,000 clones, about 89% of them present only once. The sequencing sample was made of blood. These TCRs come from a man aged 60 to 75 in good health.

This chain uses TRBV11-2 with TRBJ1-3; possibly TRBD1 for D (5 bases). Germline V lookup: CDR1 SGHAT, CDR2 FQNNGV. Trimming left V 1 base short and J 2 bases short, with 9 bases between. The CDR3 covers 15 residues. The CDR3 here is CASSLGPGAGNTIYF. The CDR3 bases are TGTGCCAGCAGCTTAGGCCCGGGGGCTGGAAACACCATATATTTT.

The chain has TRBV3-1 (or the pseudogene TRBV3-2) and TRBJ2-5, with 12 bases aligning to TRBD2. Trimming removed 2 bases from V and 5 bases from J; junction bases left unmatched: 6. CDR3 size: 16 residues. Germline CDR1 reads LGHDT; CDR2 reads YNNKEL (reference sequence). This CDR3 reads CASSQQTSGGSETQYF. CDR3 in DNA: TGTGCCAGCAGCCAACAGACTAGCGGGGGATCGGAGACCCAGTACTTC.

This sequence joins TRBV27 and TRBJ1-2; 7 bases align to TRBD1. This CDR3 is 14 amino acids long. Unmatched junction bases numbered 5, after V lost 1 base and J lost 6 bases. The V gene's germline CDR1 is MNHEY and CDR2 SMNVEV (reference sequence). The CDR3, as DNA: TGTGCCAGCAGTTTATTTCCAGGGGGAAATGGCTACACCTTC. This gives the protein CASSLFPGGNGYTF.

The V and J genes are TRBV27 and TRBJ1-4; no clear D gene. The germline V gene has CDR1 MNHEY and CDR2 SMNVEV (reference sequence). V was pared by 3 bases and J by 7 bases, with 9 bases between. This CDR3 region has 13 residues. The CDR3 coding sequence is TGTGCCAGCAGTTTCCGGGGTCGTGAAAAACTGTTTTTT. This gives the protein CASSFRGREKLFF.

The chain recombines TRBV7-2 with TRBJ1-1; 7 bases align to TRBD1. The CDR3 length is 15 residues. V gave up 6 bases and J gave up 0 bases; unmatched junction bases: 7. Looked up from germline, CDR1 is SGHTA and CDR2 is FQGNSA. CDR3 bases: TGTGCCAGCAGAATAGACAGGGCTATGAACACTGAAGCTTTCTTT. Translation: CASRIDRAMNTEAFF. The full variable domain, completed using reference TRBV7-2 and TRBJ1-1, is GAGVSQSPSNKVTEKGKDVELRCDPISGHTALYWYRQSLGQGLEFLIYFQGNSAPDKSGLPSDRFSAERTGGSVSTLTIQRTQQEDSAVYLCASRIDRAMNTEAFFGQGTRLTVV.

The V gene is TRBV6-5, the J gene TRBJ2-2; 14 bases are shared with TRBD2. The J segment lost 5 bases and the V segment lost 8 bases, leaving 4 bases of the junction unmatched. Looked up from germline, CDR1 is MNHEY and CDR2 is SVGAGI. The CDR3 is 15 residues long. The CDR3 sequence: CASVRLAGGTGELFF. The CDR3 nucleotides are TGTGCCAGCGTCCGACTAGCGGGGGGGACCGGGGAGCTGTTTTTT.

This rearrangement joins TRBV28 to TRBJ2-7; TRBD1 agrees at 9 bases. The CDR3 contains 14 residues. Germline V gene data show CDR1 as MDHEN and CDR2 as SYDVKM. V was pared by 8 bases and J by 4 bases, with 9 bases of the junction left unmatched. CDR3 in amino acids: CASYGTGPPYEQYF. The CDR3 region has the DNA TGTGCCAGCTACGGGACAGGGCCTCCTTACGAGCAGTACTTC.

V and J are TRBV3-1 (or the pseudogene TRBV3-2) and TRBJ1-2; D unclear. The V and J ends lost 0 bases and 5 bases respectively, with 13 bases between them. The CDR3 contains 15 residues. CDR1 LGHDT and CDR2 YNNKEL come from the germline V gene (reference sequence). CDR3 bases: TGTGCCAGCAGCCAAGATGTGGCCGGAGGGTATGGCTACACCTTC. Residues: CASSQDVAGGYGYTF.

The gene calls are TRBV15 and TRBJ1-4; possible D gene TRBD1, 5 bases. CDR3 length equals 16 residues. The V and J ends lost 0 bases and 3 bases respectively, with 11 bases between them. Germline CDR1 and CDR2: LNHNV and YYDKDF (reference sequence). This CDR3 reads CATSRDKGMANEKLFF. CDR3 DNA sequence: TGTGCCACCAGCAGAGACAAGGGGATGGCTAATGAAAAACTGTTTTTT.

This chain connects TRBV10-1 to TRBJ2-1; TRBD1 might be the D (6 bases). V shed 3 bases and J shed 7 bases, with 13 bases lying between them. Germline V gene lookup returns CDR1 WNHNN and CDR2 SYGVQD (reference sequence). This CDR3 is built from 14 residues. CDR3 amino acids: CASSDQGMSNEQFF. In DNA form, the CDR3 reads TGCGCCAGCAGTGATCAGGGGATGTCGAATGAGCAGTTCTTC.

The chain combines TRBV9 with TRBJ2-1; 10 bases match TRBD1. CDR1 is SGDLS, CDR2 YYNGEE, per germline. V was pared by 4 bases and J by 7 bases, with 5 bases of the junction left unmatched. The CDR3 has 14 amino acids. CDR3 loop: CASSRGQGPNEQFF. CDR3 in DNA: TGTGCCAGCAGCCGGGGACAGGGGCCGAATGAGCAGTTCTTC.

CDR3 loop: CASSRYVRGAENTIYF. The DNA of the CDR3 is TGTGCCAGCAGCCGTTATGTCAGGGGGGCTGAAAACACCATATATTTT. The chain combines TRBV14 with TRBJ1-3; 7 bases align to TRBD1. The CDR3 consists of 16 residues. Losses at the gene ends were 4 bases for V and 6 bases for J; bases not matched to a gene: 12. Germline V gene sequence: CDR1 SGHDN, CDR2 FVKESK.

As DNA, the CDR3 is TGTGCCAGCAGCCTGGGTAGTGAAATTAGTTCACCCCTCCACTTT. Its translation is CASSLGSEISSPLHF. This chain connects TRBV7-8 to TRBJ1-6, with D uncertain. The CDR3 runs 15 residues. Germline V gene data show CDR1 as SGHVS and CDR2 as FQNEAQ. With 5 bases removed from V and 9 bases from J, the gap between germline ends came to 17 bases.

The genes are TRBV19 and TRBJ2-6, with unresolved D. CDR3 length: 14 residues. V was cut by 7 bases and J by 1 base, with 8 bases left in between. Germline V gives CDR1 LNHDA, CDR2 SQIVND (reference sequence). This chain's CDR3 is CASKRESGANVLTF. The CDR3 DNA reads TGTGCCAGTAAGAGAGAATCTGGGGCCAACGTCCTGACTTTC.

This clone was detected once. The chain combines TRBV7-2 with TRBJ1-4; D gene uncertain. Trimming took 1 base from V and 0 from J, leaving 9 bases between them. CDR3 length: 16 residues. Germline assignment: CDR1 SGHTA and CDR2 FQGNSA. The CDR3 here is CASSLDGNPTNEKLFF. In DNA form, the CDR3 reads TGTGCCAGCAGCTTAGACGGAAACCCAACTAATGAAAAACTGTTTTTT.

This clone was counted between two and nine times. The rearrangement links TRBV12-3 or TRBV12-4 to TRBJ1-6; TRBD1 aligns across 8 bases. The trim removed 9 bases at V and 14 bases at J, leaving 12 bases unmatched. CDR3 length equals 13 residues. The CDR3, as DNA: TGTGCCAGTGCAGGGGGCGGTTTTGTGTCCCTCCACTTT. Translation gives CASAGGGFVSLHF.

A remark on this clone: Other nucleotide sequences from this sample produce the same CDR3. The chain employs TRBV7-9 and TRBJ2-7, with TRBD1 matching 8 bases. The CDR3 contains 14 residues. V lost 2 bases to trimming and J lost 3 bases; unmatched junction nucleotides: 3. Germline V gene lookup returns CDR1 SEHNR and CDR2 FQNEAQ (reference sequence). The CDR3 sequence is CASSLQGAGYEQYF. DNA of the CDR3: TGTGCCAGCAGCTTACAGGGGGCTGGCTACGAGCAGTACTTC.

This chain links TRBV5-1 with TRBJ2-2, with D perhaps matching TRBD1 (6 bases). Trimming removed 8 bases from V and 1 base from J, with 15 bases in between. The V gene's germline CDR1 is SGHRS and CDR2 YFSETQ. The CDR3 consists of 15 residues. CDR3 sequence: CASEPDSWNTGELFF. CDR3 coding DNA: TGCGCCAGTGAACCGGACAGCTGGAACACCGGGGAGCTGTTTTTT.

For this clone: Within the sample, other DNA sequences also encode this same CDR3. The rearrangement links TRBV3-1 (or the pseudogene TRBV3-2) to TRBJ1-2; the D is unclear. The germline CDR1 and CDR2 sequences are LGHDT and YNNKEL (reference sequence). The CDR3 consists of 11 residues. V was cut by 4 bases and J by 2 bases, with 2 bases left in between. Here the CDR3 DNA reads TGTGCCAGCAGCCGCAACTATGGCTACACCTTC. It translates to CASSRNYGYTF.

The J gene is TRBJ1-4, the V gene TRBV4-3; D ambiguous. The CDR3 loop spans 14 amino acids. Germline CDR1 and CDR2: LGHNA and YSLEER. With 1 base removed from V and 3 bases from J, the gap between germline ends came to 6 bases. The DNA of the CDR3 is TGCGCCAGCAGCCAAGGCACGGCTAATGAAAAACTGTTTTTT. Translating gives CASSQGTANEKLFF.

This clone showed up just once. V and J are TRBV6-5 and TRBJ1-2, with TRBD1 matching over 10 bases. Germline-derived CDR1 and CDR2 are MNHEY and SVGAGI. The V segment lost 5 bases and the J segment 3 bases; nucleotides outside the gene matches: 6. The CDR3 is 15 amino acids. The CDR3 region has the DNA TGTGCCAGCAGTCACGGAGGGACAGGGGACTATGGCTACACCTTC. This codes for CASSHGGTGDYGYTF.

This chain links TRBV9 with TRBJ2-5; either TRBD1 or TRBD2 may supply D (5 bases each). CDR3 length: 14 amino acids. V was clipped by 4 bases and J by 1 base, with 11 bases between them. Germline CDR1 reads SGDLS; CDR2 reads YYNGEE. In nucleotides, the CDR3 is TGTGCCAGCAGCTTTGGGGGTTCCCAAGAGACCCAGTACTTC. This translates into CASSFGGSQETQYF.

The V and J genes are TRBV28 and TRBJ1-5, with TRBD1 matching over 10 bases. The CDR3 extends over 14 amino acids. The V gene end was trimmed by 6 bases and the J gene end by 6 bases; junction bases not matched to a gene: 5. Germline V lookup: CDR1 MDHEN, CDR2 SYDVKM. CDR3 coding DNA: TGTGCCAGCAGAAAGACAGGGGGCGGTCAGCCCCAGCATTTT. Translation gives CASRKTGGGQPQHF.

The chain has TRBV16 and TRBJ1-5; D call uncertain. V lost 3 bases and J lost 1, with 16 bases in between. The CDR3 length is 17 residues. Germline V gene sequence: CDR1 KGHSY, CDR2 FQNENV. This CDR3 reads CASSHGLYGPSNQPQHF. CDR3 sequence (DNA): TGTGCCAGCAGCCATGGTCTATATGGTCCGAGCAATCAGCCCCAGCATTTT.

The V gene is TRBV7-9, the J gene TRBJ1-4; no reliable D call. Trimming left V 1 base short and J 8 bases short, with 5 bases between. The CDR3 is 12 residues long. Germline assignment: CDR1 SEHNR and CDR2 FQNEAQ (reference sequence). The CDR3 spells CASSLVGEKLFF. CDR3 DNA: TGTGCCAGCAGCTTAGTCGGGGAAAAACTGTTTTTT.

V and J are TRBV3-1 (or the pseudogene TRBV3-2) and TRBJ2-2, with a weak D call TRBD1 (5 bases). Germline values: CDR1 LGHDT, CDR2 YNNKEL (reference sequence). The CDR3 is 12 residues long. Trimming pared 5 bases from V and 6 bases from J, leaving 7 bases between. This CDR3 is CASSTRAGELFF. DNA of the CDR3: TGTGCCAGCAGCACCAGGGCCGGGGAGCTGTTTTTT.

This chain uses TRBV19 with TRBJ1-1, with TRBD1 as a possible D gene (5 bases). Per the germline V gene, CDR1 is LNHDA and CDR2 is SQIVND (reference sequence). The CDR3 spans 13 residues. Trimming removed 5 bases from V and 1 base from J, with 8 bases in between. The CDR3 DNA sequence: TGTGCCAGTAGTCTAACAGGGAACACTGAAGCTTTCTTT. It yields the protein CASSLTGNTEAFF.